This TCR beta chain was observed in a study of beta chain features in type 1 diabetes. Turning to this clone: Antigen: not known.

V was trimmed by 4 bases and J by 7 bases, leaving 17 bases between them. The CDR3 is made up of 14 amino acids. Germline CDR1 is MNHEY and CDR2 is SVGAGI. Purities over 98% were achieved in all sorted populations. Expressed TCRB transcripts got sequenced, as all isolated RNA was reverse transcribed. Repertoires were generated with immunoSEQ multiplex PCR, while TCRdb's copy carries only in-frame clones and drops some. The sample lists a few hundred thousand clones, roughly 13% occurring once. Regarding the study as a whole: Shorter TCRB CDR3s, moderately but significantly so, were found in Type 1 diabetes patients in all four CD4+ subsets. Patients showed naive, central memory and Treg TCRB repertoires that appeared more similar than those of healthy donors. Insertions at VDJ junctions were less frequent in type 1 diabetes patients. These patients also deleted more nucleotides at the same junctions.

Sequencing used naive CD4+ T cells from blood. The J gene is TRBJ2-7, the V gene TRBV6-5, with D possibly matching TRBD1 (5 bases). This TCR was sampled from a woman under 30 with type 1 diabetes. The DNA of the CDR3 is TGTGCCAGCAGTTGGTCTACAGGATCGAGAGAGCAGTACTTC. It translates to CASSWSTGSREQYF.